This T cell receptor beta chain derives from a study of CD8 T cells in Susac syndrome. Sequencing of TCR beta drew on CD8+ and CD4+ T cells from blood. This clonotype was seen just once. The CDR3 has 16 amino acids. In germline, CDR1 is SGHRS, CDR2 YFSETQ. V was shortened by 4 bases and J by 0 bases, with 17 bases between the two germline ends. RNA totalling about 0.45 to 1 ug underwent reverse transcription with random hexamers. Amplification of TCR beta CDR3 by immunoSEQ multiplex PCR spanned 54 Vbeta and 13 Jbeta. TCRdb re-called the immunoSEQ multiplex PCR reads through MiXCR, storing one row per CDR3 protein. This table holds a few hundred thousand distinct CDR3 sequences, about 93% found once.

The receptor comes from a human donor with multiple sclerosis. Input material: CD8+ T cells from PBMCs. The chain uses TRBV5-1 and TRBJ2-7; D may be TRBD2 (6 bases). CDR3 DNA sequence: TGCGCCAGCAGCGAAGGTGGCGGGACCCTCTCCTACGAGCAGTACTTC. It translates to CASSEGGGTLSYEQYF.